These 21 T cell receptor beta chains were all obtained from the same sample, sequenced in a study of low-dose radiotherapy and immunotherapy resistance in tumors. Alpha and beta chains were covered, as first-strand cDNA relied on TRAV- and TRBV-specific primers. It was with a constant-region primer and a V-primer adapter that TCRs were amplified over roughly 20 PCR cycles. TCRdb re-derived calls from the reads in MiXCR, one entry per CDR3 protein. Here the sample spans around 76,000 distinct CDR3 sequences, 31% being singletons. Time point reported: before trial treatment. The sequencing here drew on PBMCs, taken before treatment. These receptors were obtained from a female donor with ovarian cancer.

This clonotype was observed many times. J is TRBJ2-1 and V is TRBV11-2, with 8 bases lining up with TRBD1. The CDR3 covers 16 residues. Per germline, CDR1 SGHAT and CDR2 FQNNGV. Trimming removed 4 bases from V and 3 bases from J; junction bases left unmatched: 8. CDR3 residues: CASSSRTGRLYNEQFF. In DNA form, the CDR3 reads TGTGCCAGCAGCTCCCGGACAGGGAGGCTCTACAATGAGCAGTTCTTC.

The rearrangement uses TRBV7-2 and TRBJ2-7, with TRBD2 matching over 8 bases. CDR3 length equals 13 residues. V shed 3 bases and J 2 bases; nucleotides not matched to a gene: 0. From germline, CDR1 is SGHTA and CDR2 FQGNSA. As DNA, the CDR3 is TGTGCCAGCAGCTTTAGCGGGACCTACGAGCAGTACTTC. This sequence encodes CASSFSGTYEQYF. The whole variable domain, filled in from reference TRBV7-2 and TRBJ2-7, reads GAGVSQSPSNKVTEKGKDVELRCDPISGHTALYWYRQSLGQGLEFLIYFQGNSAPDKSGLPSDRFSAERTGGSVSTLTIQRTQQEDSAVYLCASSFSGTYEQYFGPGTRLTVT.

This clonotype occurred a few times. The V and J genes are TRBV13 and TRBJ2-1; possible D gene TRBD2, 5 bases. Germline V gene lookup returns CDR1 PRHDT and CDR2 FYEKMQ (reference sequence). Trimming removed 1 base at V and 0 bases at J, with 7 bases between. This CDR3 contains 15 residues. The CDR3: CASSLVGVSYNEQFF. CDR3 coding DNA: TGTGCCAGCAGCTTAGTCGGGGTCTCCTACAATGAGCAGTTCTTC. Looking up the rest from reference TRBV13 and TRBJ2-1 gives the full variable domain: AAGVIQSPRHLIKEKRETATLKCYPIPRHDTVYWYQQGPGQDPQFLISFYEKMQSDKGSIPDRFSAQQFSDYHSELNMSSLELGDSALYFCASSLVGVSYNEQFFGPGTRLTVL.

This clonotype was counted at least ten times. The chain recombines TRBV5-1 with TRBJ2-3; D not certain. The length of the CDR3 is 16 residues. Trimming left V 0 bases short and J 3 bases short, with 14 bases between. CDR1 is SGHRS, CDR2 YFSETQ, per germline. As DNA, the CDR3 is TGCGCCAGCAGCTTGGGTCGCGACTCCGTAACAGATACGCAGTATTTT. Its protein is CASSLGRDSVTDTQYF. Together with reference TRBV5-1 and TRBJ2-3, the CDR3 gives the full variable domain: KAGVTQTPRYLIKTRGQQVTLSCSPISGHRSVSWYQQTPGQGLQFLFEYFSETQRNKGNFPGRFSGRQFSNSRSEMNVSTLELGDSALYLCASSLGRDSVTDTQYFGPGTRLTVL.

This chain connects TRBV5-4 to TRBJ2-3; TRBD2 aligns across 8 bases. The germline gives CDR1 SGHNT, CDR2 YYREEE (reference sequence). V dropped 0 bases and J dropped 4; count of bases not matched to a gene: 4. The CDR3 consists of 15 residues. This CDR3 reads CASSLASGSADTQYF. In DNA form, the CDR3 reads TGTGCCAGCAGCTTGGCCAGCGGGAGCGCAGATACGCAGTATTTT. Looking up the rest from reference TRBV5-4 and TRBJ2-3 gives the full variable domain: ETGVTQSPTHLIKTRGQQVTLRCSSQSGHNTVSWYQQALGQGPQFIFQYYREEENGRGNFPPRFSGLQFPNYSSELNVNALELDDSALYLCASSLASGSADTQYFGPGTRLTVL.

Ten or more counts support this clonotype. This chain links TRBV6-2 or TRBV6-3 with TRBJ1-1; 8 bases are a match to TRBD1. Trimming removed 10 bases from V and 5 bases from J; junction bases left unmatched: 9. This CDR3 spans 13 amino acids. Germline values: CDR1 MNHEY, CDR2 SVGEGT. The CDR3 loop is CATLTGAGTEAFF. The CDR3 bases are TGTGCCACCCTGACAGGGGCTGGAACTGAAGCTTTCTTT.

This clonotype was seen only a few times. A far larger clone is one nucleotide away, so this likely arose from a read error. The CDR3 reads CASSQGQSYEQFF. The CDR3 coding sequence is TGCGCCAGCAGTCAGGGCCAGAGCTACGAGCAGTTCTTC. The chain links TRBV23-1 to TRBJ2-1; D is undetermined. TRBV23-1 is an open reading frame whose function is uncertain. The CDR3 is 13 residues long. The V and J ends lost 3 bases and 10 bases respectively, with 13 bases between them.

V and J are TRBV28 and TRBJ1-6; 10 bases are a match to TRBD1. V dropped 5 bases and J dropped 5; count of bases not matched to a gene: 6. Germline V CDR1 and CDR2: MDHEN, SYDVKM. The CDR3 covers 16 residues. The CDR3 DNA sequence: TGTGCCAGCAGTCCCCGAGGACAGGGGGATAATTCACCCCTCCACTTT. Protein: CASSPRGQGDNSPLHF.

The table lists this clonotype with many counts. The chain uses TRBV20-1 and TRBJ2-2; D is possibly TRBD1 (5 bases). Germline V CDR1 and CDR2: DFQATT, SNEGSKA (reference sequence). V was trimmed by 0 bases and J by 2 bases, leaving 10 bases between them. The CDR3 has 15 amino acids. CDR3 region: CSARDNRRNTGELFF. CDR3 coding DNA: TGCAGTGCTAGAGATAACAGGAGAAACACCGGGGAGCTGTTTTTT.

This chain's CDR3 is CASSEVDTQYF. Here the CDR3 DNA reads TGTGCCAGCAGTGAGGTAGATACGCAGTATTTT. The chain employs TRBV2 and TRBJ2-3; D gene ambiguous. Between the trimmed V and J ends, which lost 3 bases and 5 bases, there was a span of 3 bases. The CDR3 is 11 residues long. Germline lookup yields CDR1 SNHLY and CDR2 FYNNEI.

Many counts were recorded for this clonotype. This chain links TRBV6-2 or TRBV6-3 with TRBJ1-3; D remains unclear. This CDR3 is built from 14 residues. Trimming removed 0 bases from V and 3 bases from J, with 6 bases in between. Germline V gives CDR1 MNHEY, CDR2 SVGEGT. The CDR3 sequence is CASSYSGYGNTIYF. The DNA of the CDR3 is TGTGCCAGCAGTTACTCGGGGTATGGAAACACCATATATTTT.

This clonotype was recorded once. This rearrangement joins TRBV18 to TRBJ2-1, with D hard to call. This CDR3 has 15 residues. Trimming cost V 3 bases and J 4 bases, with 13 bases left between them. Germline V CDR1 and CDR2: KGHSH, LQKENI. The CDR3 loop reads CASSPAPGGYNEQFF. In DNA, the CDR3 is TGTGCCAGCTCACCGGCTCCGGGTGGTTACAATGAGCAGTTCTTC.

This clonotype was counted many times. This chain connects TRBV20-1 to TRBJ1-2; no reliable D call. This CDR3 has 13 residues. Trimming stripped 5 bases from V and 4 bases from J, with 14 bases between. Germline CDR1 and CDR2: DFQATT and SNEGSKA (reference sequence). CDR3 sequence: CSASRTELYGYTF. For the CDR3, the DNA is TGCAGTGCTTCCCGGACGGAACTCTATGGCTACACCTTC.

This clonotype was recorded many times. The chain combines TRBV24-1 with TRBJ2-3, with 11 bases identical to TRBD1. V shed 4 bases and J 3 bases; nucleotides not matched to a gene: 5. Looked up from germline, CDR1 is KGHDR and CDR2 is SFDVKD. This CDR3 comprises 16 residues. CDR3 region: CATSDPGQGATDTQYF. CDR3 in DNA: TGTGCCACCAGTGACCCTGGACAGGGGGCTACAGATACGCAGTATTTT.

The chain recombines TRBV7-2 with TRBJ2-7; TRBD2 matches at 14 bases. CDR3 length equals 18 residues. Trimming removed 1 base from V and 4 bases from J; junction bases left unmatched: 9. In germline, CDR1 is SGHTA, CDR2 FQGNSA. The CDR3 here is CASSLGSGLAGGSYEQYF. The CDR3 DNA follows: TGTGCCAGCAGCTTAGGGTCCGGACTAGCGGGAGGTAGTTACGAGCAGTACTTC.

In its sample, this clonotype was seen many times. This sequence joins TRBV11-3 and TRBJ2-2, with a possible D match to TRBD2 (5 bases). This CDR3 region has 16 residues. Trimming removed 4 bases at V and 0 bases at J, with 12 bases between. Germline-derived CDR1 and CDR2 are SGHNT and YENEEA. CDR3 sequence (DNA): TGTGCCAGCAGCTCTGAGCGGCCCCCGAACACCGGGGAGCTGTTTTTT. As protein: CASSSERPPNTGELFF.

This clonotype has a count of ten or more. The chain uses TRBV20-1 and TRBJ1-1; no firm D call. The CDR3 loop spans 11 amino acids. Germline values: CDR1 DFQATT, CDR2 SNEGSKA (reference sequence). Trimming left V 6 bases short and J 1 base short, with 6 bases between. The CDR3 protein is CSALRNTEAFF. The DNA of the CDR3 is TGCAGTGCGCTAAGGAACACTGAAGCTTTCTTT.

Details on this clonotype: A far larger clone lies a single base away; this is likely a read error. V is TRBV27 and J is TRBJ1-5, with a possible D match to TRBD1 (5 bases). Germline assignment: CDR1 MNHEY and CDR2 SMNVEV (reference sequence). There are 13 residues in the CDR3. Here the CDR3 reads CATSDSGVGARHF. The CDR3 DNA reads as TGTGCCACCAGTGATTCGGGGGTAGGAGCCCGGCATTTT.

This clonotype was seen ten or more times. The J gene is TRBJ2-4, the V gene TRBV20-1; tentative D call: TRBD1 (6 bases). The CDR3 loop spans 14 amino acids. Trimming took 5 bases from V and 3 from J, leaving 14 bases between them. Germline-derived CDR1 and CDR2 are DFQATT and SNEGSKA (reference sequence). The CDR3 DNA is TGCAGTGCTTTTGGACAGTCGGACAAAAACATTCAGTACTTC. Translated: CSAFGQSDKNIQYF.

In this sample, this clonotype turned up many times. The CDR3 nucleotides are TGCAGCGTTGAAGATAGGCCAGATACGCAGTATTTT. Its translation: CSVEDRPDTQYF. V is TRBV29-1 and J is TRBJ2-3; D not certain. CDR1 is SQVTM, CDR2 ANQGSEA, per germline. The germline V and J ends were trimmed by 0 bases and 4 bases, with 5 bases remaining between them. The CDR3 is made up of 12 amino acids.

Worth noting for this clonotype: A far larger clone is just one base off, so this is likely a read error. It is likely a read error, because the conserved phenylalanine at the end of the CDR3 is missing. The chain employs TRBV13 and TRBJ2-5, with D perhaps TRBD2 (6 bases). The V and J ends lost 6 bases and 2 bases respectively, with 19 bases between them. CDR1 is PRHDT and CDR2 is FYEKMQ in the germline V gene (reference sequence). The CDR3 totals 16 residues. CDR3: CASSEEGGVGQETQYL. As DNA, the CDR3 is TGTGCCAGCAGTGAAGAAGGCGGGGTCGGACAAGAGACCCAGTACTTA.